The entry below gives a single T cell receptor (beta chain) sequence along with its context. Relative to the germline gene, one junction end is altered; a read error may explain this. The data were taken from a study of PD-1 blockade in classical Hodgkin lymphoma. The repertoire was sequenced with immunoSEQ multiplex PCR; TCRdb's copy has only in-frame clones and lacks some. Counted here are 32,000 or so clones, 85% to 90% occurring once; the ten biggest clones make up approximately 0.43%. The time point denotes: cycle 4 day 1 (C4D1), after more than five weeks of nivolumab. Every one of the patients relapsed after autologous stem cell transplantation (brentuximab vedotin exposure was variable). The study purified CD4+ T cells from thawed PBMCs using magnetic negative selection. This CDR3 spans 17 amino acids. Germline V lookup: CDR1 SGHRS, CDR2 YFSETQ.

The receptor comes from a human donor with classical Hodgkin lymphoma. The sequencing here drew on CD4+ T cells from blood, taken before the fourth cycle of nivolumab. This chain connects TRBV5-1 to TRBJ1-1; 12 bases are a match to TRBD1. The DNA of the CDR3 is TGCGCCAGCAGCTTGGTAGGGGGACAGGGGGCAGTCACTAAAGCTTTCTTT. Encoded protein: CASSLVGGQGAVTKAFF.